What follows are 3 T cell receptor beta chains derived from one specimen sequenced in a study of T cells in Graves' hyperthyroidism and ophthalmopathy. RNA transcripts served as the template for amplifying TCR beta CDR3 regions. The primer set for the first-round RT-PCR of the TCR CDR3 was HTBI. TCRdb recomputed calls from the multiplex PCR reads with MiXCR, one row per CDR3 protein. The sample consists of just over 550,000 distinct CDR3 sequences, around 46% of them appearing once. The sequencing input was peripheral blood or thyroid tissue (not recorded which). These receptor sequences come from a woman under 30 with Graves' hyperthyroidism.

For this clonotype: A much larger clone sits a single nucleotide away, making a read error possible. The CDR3 reads CATSESVGATEAFF. In nucleotides, the CDR3 is TGTGCCACCAGTGAATCAGTGGGCGCGACTGAAGCTTTCTTT. J is TRBJ1-1 and V is TRBV24-1; D is unresolved. Germline assignment: CDR1 KGHDR and CDR2 SFDVKD. The CDR3 consists of 14 residues. Trimming removed 4 bases at V and 5 bases at J, with 13 bases between.

This clonotype occurred a few times. Compared with germline, one end of the junction differs, possibly owing to a read error. The genes are TRBV10-3 and TRBJ2-5, with D tentatively TRBD2 (6 bases). Germline V CDR1 and CDR2: ENHRY, SYGVKD. The CDR3 contains 16 residues. The CDR3 protein is CASSYSTEGSLETQYF. CDR3 sequence (DNA): TGTGCCAGCAGTTACTCGACGGAGGGTAGTTTGGAGACCCAGTACTTC.

In its sample, this clonotype was seen a few times. This chain links TRBV16 with TRBJ2-7; D remains unclear. The CDR3 is 13 amino acids. The V end was cut by 3 bases, the J end by 2 bases, with 8 bases between. CDR1 KGHSY and CDR2 FQNENV come from the germline V gene. The CDR3 DNA is TGTGCCAGCAGCCAGAGGCAGCCCTACGAGCAGTACTTC. It yields the protein CASSQRQPYEQYF.